The clone carrying this T cell receptor (beta chain) has a count of ten or more. The time point: patch test 1, 2 weeks after DPC sensitization. Treatment: therapeutic diphenylcyclopropenone sensitization with weekly scalp DPC. The drawing of blood occurred before each patch test was applied. The data were taken from a study of human T cells and chemical hapten exposure. Study summary: While the approximately 24-week study was under way, patients received diphenylcyclopropenone on the scalp every week.

The library put unique molecular identifiers onto individual cDNA molecules. TCRdb used MiXCR to reprocess the RACE reads, holding one entry per CDR3 protein. Here the sample spans roughly 360,000 distinct CDR3 sequences, nearly 5% being singletons. The CDR3 contains 14 residues. V was clipped by 2 bases and J by 5 bases, with 12 bases between them. CDR1 MNHEY and CDR2 SVGAGI come from the germline V gene. This TCR derives from a woman aged 45-65 years with alopecia areata. Some clones in this sample may be carry-over from other donors' samples. Source: whole blood, taken in connection with sensitization to the hapten diphenylcyclopropenone (DPC). This chain uses TRBV6-5 with TRBJ1-1; D is uncertain. Here the CDR3 DNA reads TGTGCCAGCAGTTACGGGTACTTGAGAACTGAAGCTTTCTTT. This codes for CASSYGYLRTEAFF.